The present T cell receptor (beta chain) was sequenced within a study of blood T cell repertoires in COVID-19. On the study more broadly: The cDNA or gDNA used as material had been derived from T cells, B-cell-depleted T cells, or PBMCs.

Generated by immunoSEQ multiplex PCR, the TCRdb table keeps only in-frame clones and is missing some. The table has approximately 150,000 clones, around 84% seen once; the top ten hold roughly 10%. CDR3 length: 17 residues. V was shortened by 2 bases and J by 0 bases, with 13 bases between the two germline ends. From germline, CDR1 is LGHDT and CDR2 YNNKEL (reference sequence). This rearrangement joins TRBV3-1 (or the pseudogene TRBV3-2) to TRBJ2-2, with TRBD1 as a possible D gene (5 bases). Sequences were obtained from peripheral blood. This receptor was taken from a man aged 55 to 70 with active or convalescent COVID-19. CDR3 sequence reads: CASSQRGKTANTGELFF. Written as DNA, the CDR3 is TGTGCCAGCAGCCAACGAGGCAAGACAGCGAACACCGGGGAGCTGTTTTTT.